The following is a T cell receptor beta chain sequence with its context. The antigen is not known. The source of the sample is a study of blood T cells in healthy people across ages. In germline, CDR1 is SGHTA, CDR2 FQGNSA. Trimming took 5 bases from V and 11 from J, leaving 18 bases between them. This CDR3 is 13 amino acids long. Using a J-beta primer mix together with a sample-barcoded 5' primer, a second PCR was run for roughly 6 to 12 cycles. TCRdb re-called the 5' RACE reads through MiXCR, storing one row per CDR3 protein. In the table there are about a million distinct CDR3 sequences, 48% of which are singletons. A minimum of 7 million PBMCs was isolated per sample. Broader study findings: Roughly linear declines in TCR beta diversity per million T cells occurred with age.

The V gene is TRBV7-2, the J gene TRBJ2-5, with D perhaps TRBD2 (6 bases). Material for sequencing was blood. The receptor was derived from a young man in good health. DNA of the CDR3: TGTGCCAGCAGCCGGGACTTTACAAAGGAGCAGTACTTC. Its protein product is CASSRDFTKEQYF.